A single sample is the source of the 3 T cell receptor beta chains below, sequenced in a study of T cells in Graves' hyperthyroidism and ophthalmopathy. The TCR beta CDR3 regions underwent amplification using RNA transcripts as the source. TCR CDR3 underwent first-round RT-PCR with the HTBI primer set. Via MiXCR, TCRdb re-called the multiplex PCR reads, giving one row per CDR3 protein. The sample has a few hundred thousand distinct CDR3 sequences, just under 25% seen once. The sample comprised blood. The receptors originated from a man aged 50-60 years with Graves' hyperthyroidism.

The chain employs TRBV7-3 and TRBJ2-5; 12 bases map to TRBD2. Germline loops: CDR1 SGHTA, CDR2 FQGTGA. The CDR3 totals 16 residues. V shed 5 bases and J 3 bases; nucleotides not matched to a gene: 7. The CDR3 sequence is CASSPQGLAGKETQYF. DNA for the CDR3: TGTGCCAGCAGCCCCCAGGGACTAGCGGGTAAAGAGACCCAGTACTTC.

This clonotype was seen a handful of times. V gene TRBV4-1 combines with J gene TRBJ2-5, with a tentative D call TRBD2 (6 bases). Germline CDR1 reads MGHRA; CDR2 reads YSYEKL. The CDR3 consists of 14 residues. V was cut by 1 base and J by 2 bases, with 8 bases left in between. This CDR3 is CASSQAAGQETQYF. DNA of the CDR3: TGCGCCAGCAGCCAAGCGGCGGGGCAAGAGACCCAGTACTTC.

V is TRBV5-4 and J is TRBJ2-2; TRBD1 matches 7 bases. The CDR3 sequence is 15 residues long. Germline-derived CDR1 and CDR2 are SGHNT and YYREEE (reference sequence). The trim removed 4 bases at V and 7 bases at J, leaving 10 bases unmatched. The CDR3 nucleotides are TGTGCCAGCAGCGAGAAGACAGGGTCGCTCGGGGAGCTGTTTTTT. This sequence encodes CASSEKTGSLGELFF.